Shown below are 23 T cell receptor beta chains from a single sample sequenced in a study of T cells in Graves' hyperthyroidism and ophthalmopathy. Amplified TCR beta CDR3 regions derived from RNA transcripts. HTBI primers were the set used in a first-round RT-PCR of the TCR CDR3. TCRdb fed the multiplex PCR reads into MiXCR, producing one record per CDR3 protein. The sample holds about 290,000 distinct CDR3 sequences, roughly an eighth seen once. Sequenced material: blood. All receptors come from a middle-aged woman with Graves' hyperthyroidism.

This clonotype was found many times. CDR3 in amino acids: CASSTNGRANYGYTF. Written as DNA, the CDR3 is TGTGCCAGCAGTACCAACGGCCGGGCTAACTATGGCTACACCTTC. J is TRBJ1-2 and V is TRBV28; D uncertain. The V end lost 5 bases, the J end lost 0 bases, and 13 bases lay between the germline ends. Per germline, CDR1 MDHEN and CDR2 SYDVKM. The CDR3 spans 15 residues.

The chain uses TRBV5-1 and TRBJ2-6, with D perhaps TRBD2 (5 bases). Trimming took 3 bases from V and 0 from J, leaving 7 bases between them. Germline V gives CDR1 SGHRS, CDR2 YFSETQ. CDR3 length: 15 amino acids. The CDR3 region has the DNA TGCGCCAGCAGCTGGGAGAGCTCTGGGGCCAACGTCCTGACTTTC. Residues: CASSWESSGANVLTF.

The J gene is TRBJ2-1, the V gene TRBV29-1; possible D gene TRBD2, 6 bases. Germline V lookup: CDR1 SQVTM, CDR2 ANQGSEA. The CDR3 has 13 amino acids. The ends were cut back, 4 bases at V and 3 bases at J, with 10 bases in the middle. CDR3 amino acids: CSVAGVSYNEQFF. The CDR3 DNA reads as TGCAGCGTTGCGGGGGTTAGCTACAATGAGCAGTTCTTC.

This clonotype was found many times. The genes are TRBV3-1 and TRBJ2-2, with a possible D match to TRBD2 (5 bases). V was cut by 0 bases and J by 0 bases, with 11 bases left in between. Germline assignment: CDR1 LGHDT and CDR2 YNNKEL (reference sequence). This CDR3 comprises 17 residues. Written as DNA, the CDR3 is TGTGCCAGCAGCCAAGATGCGATGAGGGCGAACACCGGGGAGCTGTTTTTT. This gives the protein CASSQDAMRANTGELFF.

This clonotype was found many times. The V and J genes are TRBV7-9 and TRBJ2-3; D unclear. Germline values: CDR1 SEHNR, CDR2 FQNEAQ (reference sequence). This CDR3 spans 12 amino acids. The ends were cut back, 8 bases at V and 5 bases at J, with 11 bases in the middle. The CDR3 nucleotides read TGTGCCAGCTCTCTTGGAATAGATACGCAGTATTTT. This encodes CASSLGIDTQYF.

This clonotype was recorded many times. The CDR3 region is CASSRTVHRTGGKQPQHF. CDR3 DNA: TGTGCCAGCAGTCGTACGGTTCATCGGACAGGGGGAAAACAGCCCCAGCATTTT. J is TRBJ1-5 and V is TRBV6-1; TRBD1 agrees at 10 bases. Germline V gene lookup returns CDR1 MNHNS and CDR2 SASEGT. The CDR3 covers 18 residues. The ends lost 5 bases at V and 7 bases at J; junction bases unmatched: 17.

This clonotype was seen ten or more times. The genes are TRBV2 and TRBJ1-2; 8 positions match TRBD1. Trimming took 4 bases from V and 6 from J; bases not matched to a gene: 4. Germline values: CDR1 SNHLY, CDR2 FYNNEI. The CDR3 is 13 residues long. As DNA, the CDR3 is TGTGCCAGCAGTGGGACAGGGACGGATGGCTACACCTTC. Translation gives CASSGTGTDGYTF.

In its sample, this clonotype was seen a few times. V and J are TRBV29-1 and TRBJ2-3; no firm D call. Germline loops: CDR1 SQVTM, CDR2 ANQGSEA. V lost 3 bases, J lost 5 bases, and 9 bases lay in between. CDR3 length equals 12 residues. The CDR3 DNA reads as TGCAGCGTTGATTCCAGACAAGATACGCAGTATTTT. Amino acids: CSVDSRQDTQYF.

This clonotype has at least ten counts. V usage is TRBV20-1 and J usage is TRBJ1-5; D is uncertain. There are 13 residues in the CDR3. V shed 4 bases and J shed 3 bases, with 10 bases lying between them. The germline V gene has CDR1 DFQATT and CDR2 SNEGSKA (reference sequence). As DNA, the CDR3 is TGCAGTGCTACCCCGGGGATCAATCAGCCCCAGCATTTT. It yields the protein CSATPGINQPQHF.

This clonotype was seen ten or more times. The V call is TRBV30, the J call TRBJ2-5; D is unclear. In germline, CDR1 is GTSNPN, CDR2 SVGIG (reference sequence). The CDR3 length is 11 residues. Deletions cut 0 bases from V and 3 bases from J, with 2 bases between. CDR3 residues: CAWSVEETQYF. DNA for the CDR3: TGTGCCTGGAGTGTAGAAGAGACCCAGTACTTC.

This rearrangement joins TRBV9 to TRBJ1-2; tentatively, D is TRBD1 (6 bases). The CDR3 spans 14 residues. CDR1 and CDR2 (germline): SGDLS, YYNGEE. V dropped 2 bases and J dropped 8 bases, with 16 bases sitting between them. CDR3 region: CASSVDPQGSGYTF. The CDR3 region has the DNA TGTGCCAGCAGCGTGGACCCCCAGGGGAGCGGCTACACCTTC.

In its sample, this clonotype was seen many times. This chain connects TRBV3-1 to TRBJ2-5, with no clear D. CDR3 size: 15 residues. V was clipped by 0 bases and J by 0 bases, with 8 bases between them. Germline CDR1 is LGHDT and CDR2 is YNNKEL (reference sequence). CDR3 coding DNA: TGTGCCAGCAGCCAAGAAATGGGGTACCAAGAGACCCAGTACTTC. Translating it yields CASSQEMGYQETQYF.

About this clonotype: A read error may be the cause here, since a much bigger clone is one base away. V and J are TRBV5-5 and TRBJ2-3; 7 positions match TRBD2. The CDR3 sequence is 13 residues long. Germline values: CDR1 SGHKS, CDR2 YYEKEE (reference sequence). V gave up 4 bases and J gave up 11 bases; unmatched junction bases: 10. The CDR3 region is CASSARTRDGQYF. CDR3 nucleotide sequence: TGTGCCAGCAGCGCCCGGACTAGAGATGGGCAGTATTTT.

Many counts were recorded for this clonotype. The chain recombines TRBV12-3 or TRBV12-4 with TRBJ2-1; 11 bases are a match to TRBD2. V lost 5 bases to trimming and J lost 7 bases; unmatched junction nucleotides: 7. This CDR3 comprises 15 residues. CDR3 nucleotides: TGTGCCAGCAGTCCTAGCGGGAGGCAAGAAAATGAGCAGTTCTTC. Translated: CASSPSGRQENEQFF.

The table lists this clonotype with a few counts. This chain uses TRBV27 with TRBJ2-7; the D call may be TRBD1 or TRBD2 (5 bases each). In germline, CDR1 is MNHEY, CDR2 SMNVEV (reference sequence). This CDR3 contains 14 residues. V shed 6 bases and J shed 3 bases, with 15 bases lying between them. As DNA, the CDR3 is TGTGCCAGCAGCCCTGGGGACGGATACTACGAGCAGTACTTC. This translates into CASSPGDGYYEQYF.

This clonotype was seen ten or more times. V usage is TRBV15 and J usage is TRBJ2-7; 8 bases align to TRBD2. Looked up from germline, CDR1 is LNHNV and CDR2 is YYDKDF (reference sequence). This CDR3 contains 15 residues. V lost 3 bases to trimming and J lost 1 base; unmatched junction nucleotides: 5. The CDR3 reads CATSSGGGRSYEQYF. The CDR3 region has the DNA TGTGCCACCAGCAGCGGGGGGGGCCGATCCTACGAGCAGTACTTC.

This clonotype was recorded at least ten times. This chain uses TRBV20-1 with TRBJ1-2, with a weak D call TRBD1 (6 bases). The CDR3 sequence is 15 residues long. The V end was cut by 4 bases, the J end by 2 bases, with 17 bases between. Germline CDR1 and CDR2: DFQATT and SNEGSKA (reference sequence). The CDR3 protein is CSANREGVANYGYTF. The CDR3 DNA reads as TGCAGTGCTAACAGAGAGGGGGTTGCCAACTATGGCTACACCTTC.

In its sample, this clonotype was seen many times. The V gene is TRBV12-3 or TRBV12-4, the J gene TRBJ2-3; D gene ambiguous. Trimming cost V 4 bases and J 4 bases, with 9 bases left between them. The CDR3 has 13 residues. CDR3 sequence reads: CASSSVGADTQYF. CDR3 coding DNA: TGTGCCAGCAGTTCGGTTGGAGCAGATACGCAGTATTTT.

The chain combines TRBV20-1 with TRBJ2-4, with 7 bases identical to TRBD2. CDR1 DFQATT and CDR2 SNEGSKA come from the germline V gene (reference sequence). CDR3 size: 16 residues. V was pared by 0 bases and J by 0 bases, with 5 bases of the junction left unmatched. The CDR3 region is CSARDPRGGAKNIQYF. CDR3 sequence (DNA): TGCAGTGCTAGAGATCCCCGCGGGGGAGCCAAAAACATTCAGTACTTC.

This clonotype was picked up a small number of times. This may arise from a read error, as a much more abundant clone is one base away. The chain carries TRBV20-1 and TRBJ2-1; 7 positions agree with TRBD2. Gene TRBJ2-7 matches the end of the DNA better, so the J call may be wrong. Germline V gene lookup returns CDR1 DFQATT and CDR2 SNEGSKA (reference sequence). The CDR3 totals 14 residues. The CDR3 nucleotides are TGCAGTGCCCCCCCCTCTAGCGGAGGTAATGAGCAGTACTTC. This translates into CSAPPSSGGNEQYF.

This clonotype was observed many times. The genes are TRBV2 and TRBJ2-5, with 7 bases identical to TRBD2. The V segment lost 6 bases and the J segment 5 bases; nucleotides outside the gene matches: 9. CDR3 size: 14 residues. Germline V CDR1 and CDR2: SNHLY, FYNNEI. This CDR3 is CASRRVGGSETQYF. For the CDR3, the DNA is TGTGCCAGCAGGAGGGTTGGCGGGAGTGAGACCCAGTACTTC.

This clonotype was detected many times. The rearrangement joins TRBV12-3 or TRBV12-4 to TRBJ2-3, with TRBD1 matching 7 bases. The V gene end was trimmed by 5 bases and the J gene end by 8 bases; junction bases not matched to a gene: 7. The CDR3 covers 13 residues. This CDR3 is CASSPEGGLTQYF. The CDR3 coding sequence is TGTGCCAGCAGTCCTGAAGGGGGCCTTACGCAGTATTTT.

This clonotype occurred many times. The junction shows a germline mismatch at one end, possibly a read error. The V gene is TRBV6-1, the J gene TRBJ1-6; D not certain. From germline, CDR1 is MNHNS and CDR2 SASEGT. The CDR3 contains 14 residues. This CDR3 is CASGEGVYNSPLHF. CDR3 bases: TGTGCCAGCGGTGAGGGCGTTTATAATTCACCCCTCCACTTT.